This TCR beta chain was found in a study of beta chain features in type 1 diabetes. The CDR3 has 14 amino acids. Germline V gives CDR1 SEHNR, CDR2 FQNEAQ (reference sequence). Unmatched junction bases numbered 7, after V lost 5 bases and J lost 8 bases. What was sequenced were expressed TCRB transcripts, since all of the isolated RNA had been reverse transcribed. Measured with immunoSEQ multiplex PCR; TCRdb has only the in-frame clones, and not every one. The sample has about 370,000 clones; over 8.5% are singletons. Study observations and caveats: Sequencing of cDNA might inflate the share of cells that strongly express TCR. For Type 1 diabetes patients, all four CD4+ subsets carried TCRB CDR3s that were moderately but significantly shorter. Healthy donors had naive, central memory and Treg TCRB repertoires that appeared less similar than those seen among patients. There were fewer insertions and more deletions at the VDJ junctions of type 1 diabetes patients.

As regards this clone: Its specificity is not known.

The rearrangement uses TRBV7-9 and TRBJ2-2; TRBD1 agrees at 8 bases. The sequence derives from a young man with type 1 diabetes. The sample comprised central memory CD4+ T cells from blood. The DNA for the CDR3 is TGTGCCAGCAGCCTGCGGACAGGGCCTGGGGAGCTGTTTTTT. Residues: CASSLRTGPGELFF.